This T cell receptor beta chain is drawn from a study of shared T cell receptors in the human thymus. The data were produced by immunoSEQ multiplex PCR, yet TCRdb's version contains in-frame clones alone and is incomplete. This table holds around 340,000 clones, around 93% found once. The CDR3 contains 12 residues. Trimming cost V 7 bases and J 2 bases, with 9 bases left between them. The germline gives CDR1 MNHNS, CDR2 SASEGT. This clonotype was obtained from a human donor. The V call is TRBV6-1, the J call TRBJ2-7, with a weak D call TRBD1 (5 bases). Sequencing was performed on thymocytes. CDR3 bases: TGTGCCAGCACCGCAGGGACCTACGAGCAGTACTTC. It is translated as CASTAGTYEQYF.